There are a few counts of the clone carrying this TCR beta chain. Its antigen remains unidentified. Germline V gives CDR1 SGHNT, CDR2 YYREEE (reference sequence). This CDR3 comprises 16 residues. The V segment lost 0 bases and the J segment 5 bases; nucleotides outside the gene matches: 8. The sample comes from a study of blood T cells in healthy people across ages. Findings and caveats of the study: Without sorted subsets, naive and antigen-experienced compartments could not be conclusively compared.

Together with a sample-barcoded 5' primer, a J-beta primer mix was included in a second PCR lasting about 7 to 11 cycles. Every molecule of cDNA carried a tag from a template-switch adaptor with 12 random nucleotides. TCRdb re-analysed the 5' RACE reads in MiXCR, keeping a single row per CDR3 protein. The sample contains fewer than 1.5 million distinct CDR3 sequences, roughly 40% of which appear only once. Sequencing was done on a sample of blood. This chain connects TRBV5-4 to TRBJ2-1, with 7 bases fitting TRBD1. The clonotype was recovered from a woman younger than 35 in good health. The CDR3 reads CASSLAGTAGNNEQFF. CDR3 coding DNA: TGTGCCAGCAGCTTGGCCGGGACAGCCGGAAACAATGAGCAGTTCTTC.